The entry below gives a single TCR beta chain sequence along with its context. This sample is drawn from a study of T cells in Graves' hyperthyroidism and ophthalmopathy. What was amplified from RNA transcripts were TCR beta CDR3 regions. The HTBI primer set drove a first-round RT-PCR of the TCR CDR3. In TCRdb, the multiplex PCR reads were re-called with MiXCR into one record per CDR3 protein. The repertoire holds 490,000 or so distinct CDR3 sequences, approximately 22% seen once, with 45% to 55% in the top ten. V was pared by 3 bases and J by 9 bases, with 27 bases between. The CDR3 is 17 amino acids. CDR1 is DFQATT and CDR2 is SNEGSKA in the germline V gene (reference sequence).

V and J are TRBV20-1 and TRBJ2-1, with D perhaps given as TRBD1 or TRBD2 (5 bases each). The clonotype originates from a woman in her sixties or seventies with Graves' ophthalmopathy. Specimen: blood. The CDR3 region is CSASSWKGTSALTEQFF. The CDR3 DNA reads as TGCAGTGCTAGTTCGTGGAAAGGGACCAGCGCCCTCACTGAGCAGTTCTTC.